A few counts support the clone carrying this TCR beta chain. Antigen: not known. Mouse gene names and germline throughout. The read falls 1 residue short of the CDR3 end, and the missing part is taken from the germline J gene. This sample is part of a study of tissue T cells after allogeneic stem cell transplantation. Study outcomes and limitations: Within patients, tissue anatomy strongly shaped TCR repertoire composition. Motif-based clustering found tissue-specific repertoire signatures shared across patients, though few clones were shared.

The CDR3 totals 12 residues. The V gene lost 1 base and the J gene lost 4 bases, with 5 bases spanning the gap. Looked up from germline, CDR1 is SGHND and CDR2 is FRSKSL. The protocol was immunoSEQ multiplex PCR, while the TCRdb copy is restricted to in-frame clones and leaves out a portion. This table has roughly 8,900 clones, 47% appearing once. Time point of the sample: mouse harvest day 7 after allogeneic transplant. Tail vein injection delivered 10^7 T-cell-depleted bone marrow cells and 10^6 splenic CD5+ T cells. The source is a female BALB/c mouse given C57BL/6 T cells with graft-versus-host disease after an allogeneic hematopoietic cell transplant. This chain links TRBV15 with TRBJ2-7; either TRBD1 or TRBD2 may fit D (5 bases each). The material sequenced was gut tissue. The CDR3 region is CASSLGGYEQYF. Partial CDR3 DNA: TGTGCCAGCAGTTTAGGGGGGTATGAACAGTAC.